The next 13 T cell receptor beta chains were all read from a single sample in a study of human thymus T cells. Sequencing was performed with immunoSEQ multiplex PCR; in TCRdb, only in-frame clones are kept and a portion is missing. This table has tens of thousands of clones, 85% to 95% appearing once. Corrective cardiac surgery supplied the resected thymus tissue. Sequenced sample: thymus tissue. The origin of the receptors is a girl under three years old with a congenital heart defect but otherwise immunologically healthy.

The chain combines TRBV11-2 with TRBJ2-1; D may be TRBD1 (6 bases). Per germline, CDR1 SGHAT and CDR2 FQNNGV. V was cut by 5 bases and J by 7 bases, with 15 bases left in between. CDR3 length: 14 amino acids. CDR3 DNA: TGTGCCAGCAGCCTCCCCCGTAGGGGGAATGAGCAGTTCTTC. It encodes CASSLPRRGNEQFF.

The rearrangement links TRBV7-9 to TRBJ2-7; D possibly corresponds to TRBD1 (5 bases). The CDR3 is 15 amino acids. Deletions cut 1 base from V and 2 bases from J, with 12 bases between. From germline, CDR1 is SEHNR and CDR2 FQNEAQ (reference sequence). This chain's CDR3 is CASSLGREIAYEQYF. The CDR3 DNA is TGTGCCAGCAGCTTAGGCAGGGAAATTGCCTACGAGCAGTACTTC.

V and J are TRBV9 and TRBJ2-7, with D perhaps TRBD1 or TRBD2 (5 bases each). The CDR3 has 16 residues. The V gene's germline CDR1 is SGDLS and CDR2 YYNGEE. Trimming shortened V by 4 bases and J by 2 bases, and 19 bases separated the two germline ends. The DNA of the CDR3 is TGTGCCAGCAGCCTCTCGGGGACGAGAAAAACCTACGAGCAGTACTTC. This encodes CASSLSGTRKTYEQYF.

DNA for the CDR3: TGTGCTAGTGGTTTGGGGACGGGGGGGGAGACCCAGTACTTC. It specifies CASGLGTGGETQYF. The chain employs TRBV12-5 and TRBJ2-5; TRBD2 matches 8 bases. V dropped 1 base and J dropped 5; count of bases not matched to a gene: 3. CDR3 length equals 14 residues. Per the germline V gene, CDR1 is LGHNT and CDR2 is FRNRAP.

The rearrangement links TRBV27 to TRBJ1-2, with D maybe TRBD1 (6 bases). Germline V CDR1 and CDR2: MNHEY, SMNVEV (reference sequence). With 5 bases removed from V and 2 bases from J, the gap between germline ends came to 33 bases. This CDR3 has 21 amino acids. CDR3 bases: TGTGCCAGCAGTATAACCGAACCCCCGCAACAGGGCCAACTTCCAAACTATGGCTACACCTTC. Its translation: CASSITEPPQQGQLPNYGYTF.

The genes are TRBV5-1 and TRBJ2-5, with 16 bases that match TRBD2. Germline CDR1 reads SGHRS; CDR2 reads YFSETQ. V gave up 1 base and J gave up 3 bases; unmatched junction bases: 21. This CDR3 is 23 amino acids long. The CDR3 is CASSLRSGEGPGLAGGNEETQYF. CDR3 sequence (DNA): TGCGCCAGCAGCTTGCGGTCCGGGGAGGGCCCGGGACTAGCGGGAGGGAACGAAGAGACCCAGTACTTC.

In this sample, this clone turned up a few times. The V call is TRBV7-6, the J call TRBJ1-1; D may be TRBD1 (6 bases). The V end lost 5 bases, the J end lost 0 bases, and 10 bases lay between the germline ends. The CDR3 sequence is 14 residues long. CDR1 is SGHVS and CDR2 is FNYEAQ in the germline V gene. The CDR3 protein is CASSPGQLNTEAFF. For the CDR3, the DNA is TGTGCCAGCAGCCCCGGACAGTTGAACACTGAAGCTTTCTTT.

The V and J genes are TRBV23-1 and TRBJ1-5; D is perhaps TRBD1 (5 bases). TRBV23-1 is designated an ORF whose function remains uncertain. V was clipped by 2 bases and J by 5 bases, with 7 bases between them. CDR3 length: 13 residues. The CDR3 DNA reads TGCGCCAGCAGTCAAAGGGGAGATCAGCCCCAGCATTTT. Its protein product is CASSQRGDQPQHF.

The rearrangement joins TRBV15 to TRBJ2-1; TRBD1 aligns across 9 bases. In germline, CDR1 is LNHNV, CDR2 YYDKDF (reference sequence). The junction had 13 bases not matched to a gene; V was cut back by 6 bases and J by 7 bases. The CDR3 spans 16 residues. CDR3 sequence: CATRPPTGGPFNEQFF. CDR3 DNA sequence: TGTGCCACCAGACCCCCGACAGGGGGGCCCTTTAATGAGCAGTTCTTC.

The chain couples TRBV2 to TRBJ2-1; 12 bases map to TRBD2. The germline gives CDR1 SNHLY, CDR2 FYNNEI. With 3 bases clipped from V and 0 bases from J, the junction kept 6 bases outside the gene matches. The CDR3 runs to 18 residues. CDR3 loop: CASSDRLAGGSSYNEQFF. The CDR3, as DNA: TGTGCCAGCAGTGACAGGCTAGCGGGAGGGAGCTCCTACAATGAGCAGTTCTTC.

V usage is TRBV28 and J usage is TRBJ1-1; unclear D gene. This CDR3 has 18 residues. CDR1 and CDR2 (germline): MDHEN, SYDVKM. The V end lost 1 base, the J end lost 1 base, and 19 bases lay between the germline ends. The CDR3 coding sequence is TGTGCCAGCAGTTTATATCCGCTCGTATATAGAAAGAACACTGAAGCTTTCTTT. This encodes CASSLYPLVYRKNTEAFF.

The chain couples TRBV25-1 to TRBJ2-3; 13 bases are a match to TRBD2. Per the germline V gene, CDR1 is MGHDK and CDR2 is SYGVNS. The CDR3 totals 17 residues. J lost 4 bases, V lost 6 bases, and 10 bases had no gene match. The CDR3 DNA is TGTGCCAGCAGCCGACAGGGGGGACTAGCGGGACCAGATACGCAGTATTTT. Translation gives CASSRQGGLAGPDTQYF.

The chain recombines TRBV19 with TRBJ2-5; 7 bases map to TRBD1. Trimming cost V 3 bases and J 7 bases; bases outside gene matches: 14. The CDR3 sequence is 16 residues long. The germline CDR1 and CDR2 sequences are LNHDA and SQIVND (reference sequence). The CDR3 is CASSMSAGTAQATQYF. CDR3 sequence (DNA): TGTGCCAGTAGTATGTCCGCCGGGACAGCCCAGGCGACCCAGTACTTC.